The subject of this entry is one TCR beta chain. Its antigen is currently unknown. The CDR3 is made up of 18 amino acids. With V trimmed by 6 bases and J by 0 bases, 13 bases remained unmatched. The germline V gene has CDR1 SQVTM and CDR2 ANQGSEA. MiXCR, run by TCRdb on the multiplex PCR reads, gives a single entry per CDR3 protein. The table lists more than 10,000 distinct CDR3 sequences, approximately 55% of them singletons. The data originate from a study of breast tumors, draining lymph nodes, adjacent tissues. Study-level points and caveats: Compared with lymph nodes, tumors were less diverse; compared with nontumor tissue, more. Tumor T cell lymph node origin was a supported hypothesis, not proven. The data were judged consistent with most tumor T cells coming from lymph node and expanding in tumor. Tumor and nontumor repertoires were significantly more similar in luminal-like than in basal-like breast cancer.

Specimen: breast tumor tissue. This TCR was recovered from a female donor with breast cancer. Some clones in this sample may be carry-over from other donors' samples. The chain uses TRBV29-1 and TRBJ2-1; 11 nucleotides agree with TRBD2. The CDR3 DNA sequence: TGCAGCGTCCTTAAGACTAGCGGGATCTCTAGCTCCTACAATGAGCAGTTCTTC. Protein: CSVLKTSGISSSYNEQFF.